Below, 20 T cell receptor beta chains from the same sample are listed, as sequenced in a study of persistence of HIV-infected CD4 T cells (dated by TCRdb to 2018 to 2021). No antigen has been identified for these receptors. The immunoSEQ hsTCRB assay version 4 in survey mode was used to sequence TCRbeta repertoires from genomic DNA. The table was pulled from immuneACCESS by TCRdb, which kept in-frame rearrangements only. Such tables lose some clones; where checked, under half of the loss comes from unresolved V genes, and the rest has no known cause. The sample table holds around 42,000 clones, of which around 82% were seen once. The ten top clones hold approximately 14% of the sample. The sample's treatment or condition label is to be understood as: suppressive antiretroviral therapy. A pool of overlapping HIV-1 Gag 15-mer peptides was used at 0.9 to 1 ug per peptide per mL for cell stimulation. Memory populations depleted of antigen-responding cells were obtained by sorting nonresponding CD40L-negative CD69-negative CD45RO-high memory CD4+ T cells.

The sequencing here drew on CD4+ T cells sorted from PBMCs after roughly 18-hour stimulation, taken from a patient who received antiretroviral therapy. According to the study, the label for this sample's cell subset or site signals: CD40L-CD69- CD45RO-high memory CD4 T cells not responding to Gag peptides. The receptors come from an adult man with HIV who was CMV-seropositive.

CDR3 in DNA: TGTGCCAGCAGCTCTTTTACAGGGGGCTTTCAGCCCCAGCATTTT. Its protein product is CASSSFTGGFQPQHF. This chain links TRBV6-2 or TRBV6-3 with TRBJ1-5, with 9 bases aligning to TRBD1. After removal of 6 bases from V and 6 bases from J, the junction contained 9 bases not matched to a gene. Per the germline V gene, CDR1 is MNHEY and CDR2 is SVGEGT. This CDR3 is built from 15 residues.

The rearrangement uses TRBV5-1 and TRBJ1-1; 7 bases agree with TRBD1. Germline CDR1 and CDR2: SGHRS and YFSETQ. CDR3 size: 15 residues. The junction had 12 bases not matched to a gene; V was cut back by 5 bases and J by 5 bases. The CDR3, as DNA: TGCGCCAGCAGGGTTGACAGGGACCCAGGGACTGAAGCTTTCTTT. It yields the protein CASRVDRDPGTEAFF.

The chain employs TRBV29-1 and TRBJ2-1, with a weak D call TRBD1 (8 bases). Germline V gene sequence: CDR1 SQVTM, CDR2 ANQGSEA. This CDR3 is built from 13 residues. Trimming removed 8 bases at V and 9 bases at J, with 20 bases between. The chain's CDR3 is CSSGQNRGGEQFF. The CDR3 DNA sequence: TGCAGCTCGGGACAGAACAGGGGGGGTGAGCAGTTCTTC.

This chain joins TRBV7-9 and TRBJ2-1; 10 nucleotides align to TRBD1. The length of the CDR3 is 13 residues. The germline CDR1 and CDR2 sequences are SEHNR and FQNEAQ (reference sequence). J was trimmed by 7 bases and V by 5 bases; bases with no gene match: 2. In DNA, the CDR3 is TGTGCCAGCAGCGTGGACAGGGGGAATGAGCAGTTCTTC. This encodes CASSVDRGNEQFF. Drawing the rest from reference TRBV7-9 and TRBJ2-1, the complete variable domain is DTGVSQNPRHKITKRGQNVTFRCDPISEHNRLYWYRQTLGQGPEFLTYFQNEAQLEKSRLLSDRFSAERPKGSFSTLEIQRTEQGDSAMYLCASSVDRGNEQFFGPGTRLTVL.

V and J are TRBV6-5 and TRBJ1-1; tentative D call: TRBD1 (5 bases). Trimming stripped 6 bases from V and 8 bases from J, with 22 bases between. CDR3 length: 15 residues. CDR1 and CDR2 from the germline V gene are MNHEY and SVGAGI. In DNA form, the CDR3 reads TGTGCCAGCAGACCCAGCCGGGACGCCACCTGGGAAGCTTTCTTT. Translated: CASRPSRDATWEAFF.

The genes are TRBV15 and TRBJ2-1; D is possibly TRBD2 (6 bases). With 6 bases removed from V and 0 bases from J, the gap between germline ends came to 15 bases. The CDR3 has 16 amino acids. Germline V gives CDR1 LNHNV, CDR2 YYDKDF (reference sequence). Written as DNA, the CDR3 is TGTGCCACCAGTCCTCCCGGACTAAGCTCCTACAATGAGCAGTTCTTC. Translation gives CATSPPGLSSYNEQFF. Drawing the rest from reference TRBV15 and TRBJ2-1, the complete variable domain is DAMVIQNPRYQVTQFGKPVTLSCSQTLNHNVMYWYQQKSSQAPKLLFHYYDKDFNNEADTPDNFQSRRPNTSFCFLDIRSPGLGDTAMYLCATSPPGLSSYNEQFFGPGTRLTVL.

The chain couples TRBV15 to TRBJ1-2; D gene uncertain. The V gene's germline CDR1 is LNHNV and CDR2 YYDKDF (reference sequence). CDR3 length: 14 residues. Trimming took 5 bases from V and 8 from J, leaving 18 bases between them. CDR3 sequence reads: CATSDRIIIRGYTF. The CDR3 coding sequence is TGTGCCACCAGCGACCGAATCATAATCCGGGGCTACACCTTC.

V and J are TRBV7-2 and TRBJ2-7, with D perhaps TRBD2 (5 bases). The CDR3 is made up of 15 amino acids. Germline V gene lookup returns CDR1 SGHTA and CDR2 FQGNSA. V lost 5 bases to trimming and J lost 3 bases, with 17 bases between them. CDR3 loop: CASSDGPPEVYEQYF. As DNA, the CDR3 is TGTGCCAGCAGCGACGGGCCCCCGGAGGTCTACGAGCAGTACTTC.

This clone was detected a few times. The rearrangement uses TRBV18 and TRBJ2-7, with TRBD2 identical over 8 bases. Germline V gene lookup returns CDR1 KGHSH and CDR2 LQKENI. The CDR3 spans 14 residues. Losses at the gene ends were 1 base for V and 7 bases for J; bases not matched to a gene: 6. The DNA for the CDR3 is TGTGCCAGCTCACCACGGCGGGAGGTCCCAGAGCAGTACTTC. The encoded protein is CASSPRREVPEQYF.

V is TRBV19 and J is TRBJ1-1; D possibly corresponds to TRBD1 (5 bases). CDR1 LNHDA and CDR2 SQIVND come from the germline V gene (reference sequence). Trimming pared 5 bases from V and 1 base from J, leaving 20 bases between. This CDR3 region has 17 residues. CDR3 loop: CASSGSRGRDWNTEAFF. The CDR3, as DNA: TGTGCCAGTAGTGGATCGAGGGGAAGGGATTGGAACACTGAAGCTTTCTTT. The full variable domain, rest sourced from reference TRBV19 and TRBJ1-1, is DGGITQSPKYLFRKEGQNVTLSCEQNLNHDAMYWYRQDPGQGLRLIYYSQIVNDFQKGDIAEGYSVSREKKESFPLTVTSAQKNPTAFYLCASSGSRGRDWNTEAFFGQGTRLTVV.

V usage is TRBV19 and J usage is TRBJ2-2, with a tentative D call TRBD2 (6 bases). The germline gives CDR1 LNHDA, CDR2 SQIVND (reference sequence). CDR3 size: 13 residues. V was cut by 11 bases and J by 2 bases, with 12 bases left in between. The CDR3 sequence: CAGRRGNTGELFF. The CDR3 nucleotides are TGTGCCGGACGGCGGGGAAACACCGGGGAGCTGTTTTTT.

Details on this clone: Relative to the germline gene, one junction end is altered; a read error may explain this. V gene TRBV7-7 combines with J gene TRBJ2-6; no firm D call. CDR1 and CDR2 from the germline V gene are SSHAT and FNYEAQ (reference sequence). The CDR3 sequence is 16 residues long. As DNA, the CDR3 is TGTGCTAGCAGCCCCATCCCGGTATCTGGGGCCAACGTCCTGACTTTC. Protein product: CASSPIPVSGANVLTF.

J is TRBJ1-1 and V is TRBV20-1; no firm D call. The V end was cut by 3 bases, the J end by 5 bases, with 13 bases between. Germline CDR1 and CDR2: DFQATT and SNEGSKA (reference sequence). The CDR3 loop spans 13 amino acids. CDR3 sequence reads: CSASVMVLTEAFF. The CDR3 DNA sequence: TGCAGTGCTAGTGTTATGGTCCTGACTGAAGCTTTCTTT.

This chain joins TRBV4-2 and TRBJ2-2; no clear D gene. Germline V gene lookup returns CDR1 LGHNA and CDR2 YNFKEQ. Between the trimmed V and J ends, which lost 4 bases and 0 bases, there was a span of 9 bases. This CDR3 spans 15 amino acids. The CDR3 spells CASSPEVANTGELFF. The CDR3, as DNA: TGTGCCAGCAGCCCCGAAGTCGCGAACACCGGGGAGCTGTTTTTT.

V gene TRBV15 combines with J gene TRBJ2-1, with TRBD1 matching over 7 bases. The length of the CDR3 is 16 residues. V lost 2 bases and J lost 0; bases outside the gene matches: 4. The germline V gene has CDR1 LNHNV and CDR2 YYDKDF (reference sequence). CDR3 protein: CATSRRRDSSYNEQFF. The CDR3 DNA is TGTGCCACCAGCAGACGTCGGGACAGCTCCTACAATGAGCAGTTCTTC. The whole variable domain, remainder taken from reference TRBV15 and TRBJ2-1, is DAMVIQNPRYQVTQFGKPVTLSCSQTLNHNVMYWYQQKSSQAPKLLFHYYDKDFNNEADTPDNFQSRRPNTSFCFLDIRSPGLGDTAMYLCATSRRRDSSYNEQFFGPGTRLTVL.

This chain uses TRBV5-8 with TRBJ2-6; D remains unclear. The CDR3 is 15 amino acids. CDR1 is SGHTS and CDR2 is YDEGEE in the germline V gene. Trimming pared 0 bases from V and 0 bases from J, leaving 4 bases between. The CDR3 region has the DNA TGTGCCAGCAGCTTGGGCCACTCTGGGGCCAACGTCCTGACTTTC. As protein: CASSLGHSGANVLTF.

The rearrangement joins TRBV19 to TRBJ1-2; no reliable D call. From germline, CDR1 is LNHDA and CDR2 SQIVND (reference sequence). The CDR3 sequence is 15 residues long. Trimming took off 2 bases at V and 4 bases at J, with 14 bases between the two ends. CDR3 nucleotides: TGTGCCAGTAGTATAAGAATCGGATCCCCCTATGGCTACACCTTC. It encodes CASSIRIGSPYGYTF.

CDR3 DNA: TGTGCCATCAGTGAGTCGATGGACAGGGGCCACGAGCAGTACTTC. It translates to CAISESMDRGHEQYF. V is TRBV10-3 and J is TRBJ2-7; 9 nucleotides align to TRBD1. The CDR3 is made up of 15 amino acids. V trimming: 0 bases; J trimming: 5 bases; junction bases outside the gene matches: 5. Germline lookup yields CDR1 ENHRY and CDR2 SYGVKD.

This sequence joins TRBV19 and TRBJ2-1; 10 bases agree with TRBD1. CDR3 length: 16 residues. Germline-derived CDR1 and CDR2 are LNHDA and SQIVND (reference sequence). Trimming cost V 7 bases and J 1 base; bases outside gene matches: 7. Here the CDR3 DNA reads TGTGCCAGTACCCCGGGACAGGGGATTTCCTACAATGAGCAGTTCTTC. Protein: CASTPGQGISYNEQFF.

V is TRBV6-2 or TRBV6-3 and J is TRBJ2-2; 15 nucleotides align to TRBD2. CDR1 is MNHEY, CDR2 SVGEGT, per germline. The CDR3 has 16 amino acids. V lost 5 bases and J lost 9; bases outside the gene matches: 7. In nucleotides, the CDR3 is TGTGCCAGCAGTCCCGGGACTAGCGGGAGGTTTTGGGAGCTGTTTTTT. Translation: CASSPGTSGRFWELFF.